The 10 T cell receptor beta chains presented below share a single source sample, sequenced in a study of cytomegalovirus exposure and HLA in healthy donors. The PCR employed 60 Vbeta primers together with 13 Jbeta primers. TCRdb keeps only in-frame clones here, not all; method: immunoSEQ multiplex PCR. The sample includes under 250,000 clones, almost 80% of them seen just once. Sequenced material: PBMCs. The receptors come from a male donor in good health and CMV-seronegative.

V is TRBV28 and J is TRBJ2-6, with a possible D match to TRBD1 (5 bases). The ends were cut back, 3 bases at V and 1 base at J, with 10 bases in the middle. Germline CDR1 is MDHEN and CDR2 is SYDVKM. This CDR3 contains 16 residues. The CDR3 spells CASSLAGISGANVLTF. The CDR3 region has the DNA TGTGCCAGCAGTTTGGCAGGGATTTCTGGGGCCAACGTCCTGACTTTC.

This clone was seen only a few times. The chain links TRBV28 to TRBJ2-5, with TRBD1 matching over 8 bases. V lost 5 bases to trimming and J lost 5 bases; unmatched junction nucleotides: 4. CDR1 is MDHEN, CDR2 SYDVKM, per germline. The CDR3 runs to 13 residues. This CDR3 is CASSTGGSETQYF. The DNA for the CDR3 is TGTGCCAGCAGTACAGGGGGTAGCGAGACCCAGTACTTC. Variable domain in full (rest from reference TRBV28 and TRBJ2-5): DVKVTQSSRYLVKRTGEKVFLECVQDMDHENMFWYRQDPGLGLRLIYFSYDVKMKEKGDIPEGYSVSREKKERFSLILESASTNQTSMYLCASSTGGSETQYFGPGTRLLVL.

This sequence joins TRBV9 and TRBJ2-1; TRBD2 matches 7 bases. Germline CDR1 is SGDLS and CDR2 is YYNGEE. The CDR3 has 15 residues. Trimming at V came to 4 bases and at J to 4 bases, leaving 8 bases not matched to a gene. CDR3 amino acids: CASSPPASGYNEQFF. CDR3 nucleotides: TGTGCCAGCAGCCCCCCGGCTAGCGGATACAATGAGCAGTTCTTC.

This clone was counted only a few times. V and J are TRBV14 and TRBJ2-7; maybe TRBD1 (5 bases). The CDR3 is 12 residues long. Trimming removed 4 bases at V and 2 bases at J, with 6 bases between. Germline V gene data show CDR1 as SGHDN and CDR2 as FVKESK. The CDR3 loop reads CASSPRAYEQYF. CDR3 in DNA: TGTGCCAGCAGCCCCAGGGCCTACGAGCAGTACTTC.

The chain combines TRBV5-1 with TRBJ2-5; tentative D call: TRBD1 (6 bases). The CDR3 length is 14 residues. Germline V gives CDR1 SGHRS, CDR2 YFSETQ. The V gene lost 0 bases and the J gene lost 2 bases, with 8 bases spanning the gap. CDR3 protein: CASSLVGTQETQYF. The CDR3 DNA reads TGCGCCAGCAGCTTGGTGGGGACACAAGAGACCCAGTACTTC.

This clone was observed a few times. V gene TRBV5-1 combines with J gene TRBJ1-6; D is ambiguous. Germline V gives CDR1 SGHRS, CDR2 YFSETQ. The germline V and J ends were trimmed by 4 bases and 2 bases, with 10 bases remaining between them. This CDR3 comprises 15 residues. The CDR3: CASSPREAYNSPLHF. The DNA of the CDR3 is TGCGCCAGCAGCCCGAGGGAAGCCTATAATTCACCCCTCCACTTT.

The rearrangement links TRBV7-9 to TRBJ1-1; D might be TRBD1 (6 bases). Germline V gene data show CDR1 as SEHNR and CDR2 as FQNEAQ (reference sequence). The ends were cut back, 5 bases at V and 0 bases at J, with 25 bases in the middle. The CDR3 spans 19 residues. CDR3 DNA sequence: TGTGCCAGCAGCACCCAGACGTTGAACAGGGCAAGGTTGAACACTGAAGCTTTCTTT. This codes for CASSTQTLNRARLNTEAFF. Full variable domain (missing parts from reference TRBV7-9 and TRBJ1-1): DTGVSQNPRHKITKRGQNVTFRCDPISEHNRLYWYRQTLGQGPEFLTYFQNEAQLEKSRLLSDRFSAERPKGSFSTLEIQRTEQGDSAMYLCASSTQTLNRARLNTEAFFGQGTRLTVV.

CDR3 sequence: CASSLLGGKYEQYF. The CDR3 DNA follows: TGTGCCAGCAGCCTCCTAGGGGGCAAGTACGAGCAGTACTTC. V gene TRBV14 combines with J gene TRBJ2-7; 7 bases are shared with TRBD1. The CDR3 totals 14 residues. J lost 4 bases, V lost 4 bases, and 7 bases had no gene match. Germline lookup yields CDR1 SGHDN and CDR2 FVKESK.

V usage is TRBV7-9 and J usage is TRBJ1-4; the D is unclear. This CDR3 has 14 amino acids. CDR1 and CDR2 from the germline V gene are SEHNR and FQNEAQ (reference sequence). V was pared by 4 bases and J by 4 bases, with 10 bases between. The CDR3 is CASSSRTSNEKLFF. The CDR3, as DNA: TGTGCCAGCAGCTCCCGCACAAGTAATGAAAAACTGTTTTTT. The complete variable domain, with remaining parts taken from reference TRBV7-9 and TRBJ1-4, reads DTGVSQNPRHKITKRGQNVTFRCDPISEHNRLYWYRQTLGQGPEFLTYFQNEAQLEKSRLLSDRFSAERPKGSFSTLEIQRTEQGDSAMYLCASSSRTSNEKLFFGSGTQLSVL.

The count of this clone is one. The CDR3, as DNA: TGTGCCAGCAGCCCTACAGATCGCTCTGGAAACACCATATATTTT. Translating it yields CASSPTDRSGNTIYF. The gene calls are TRBV5-5 and TRBJ1-3; D unresolved. Looked up from germline, CDR1 is SGHKS and CDR2 is YYEKEE (reference sequence). The V and J ends lost 4 bases and 0 bases respectively, with 11 bases between them. The CDR3 covers 15 residues.